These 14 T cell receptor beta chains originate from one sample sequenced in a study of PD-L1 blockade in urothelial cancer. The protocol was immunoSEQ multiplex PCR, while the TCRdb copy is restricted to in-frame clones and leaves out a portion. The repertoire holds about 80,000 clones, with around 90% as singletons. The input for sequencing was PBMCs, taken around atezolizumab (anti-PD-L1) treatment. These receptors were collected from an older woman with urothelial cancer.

The DNA of the CDR3 is TGTGCCAGCAGTCTAGGGACTAGCGGATACGAGCAGTACTTC. Its protein product is CASSLGTSGYEQYF. The chain employs TRBV28 and TRBJ2-7, with TRBD2 matching over 11 bases. The CDR3 is 14 amino acids. Trimming at V came to 5 bases and at J to 4 bases, leaving 4 bases not matched to a gene. CDR1 is MDHEN and CDR2 is SYDVKM in the germline V gene.

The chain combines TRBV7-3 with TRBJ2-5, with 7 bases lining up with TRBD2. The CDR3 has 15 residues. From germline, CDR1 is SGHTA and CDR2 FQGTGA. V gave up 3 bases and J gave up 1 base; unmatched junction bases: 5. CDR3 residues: CASSFSGGGQETQYF. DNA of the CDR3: TGTGCCAGCAGCTTCTCTGGGGGGGGCCAAGAGACCCAGTACTTC.

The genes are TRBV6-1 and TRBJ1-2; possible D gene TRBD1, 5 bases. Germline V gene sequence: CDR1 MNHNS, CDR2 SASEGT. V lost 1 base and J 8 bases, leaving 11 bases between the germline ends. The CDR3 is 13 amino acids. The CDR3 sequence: CASSEGQGGGYTF. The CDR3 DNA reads TGTGCCAGCAGTGAAGGGCAGGGTGGGGGCTACACCTTC.

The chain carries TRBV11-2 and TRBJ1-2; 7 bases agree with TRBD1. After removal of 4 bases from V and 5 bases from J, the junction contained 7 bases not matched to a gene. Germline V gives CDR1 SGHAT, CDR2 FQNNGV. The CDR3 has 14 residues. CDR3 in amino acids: CASSSWDRLYGYTF. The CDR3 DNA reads TGTGCCAGCAGCTCCTGGGACAGACTATATGGCTACACCTTC.

The CDR3 reads CASSLNAFADTQYF. The CDR3 DNA reads as TGTGCCAGCAGCTTAAATGCGTTCGCAGATACGCAGTATTTT. The chain links TRBV11-2 to TRBJ2-3, with no clear D. Trimming pared 2 bases from V and 4 bases from J, leaving 10 bases between. From germline, CDR1 is SGHAT and CDR2 FQNNGV. There are 14 residues in the CDR3.

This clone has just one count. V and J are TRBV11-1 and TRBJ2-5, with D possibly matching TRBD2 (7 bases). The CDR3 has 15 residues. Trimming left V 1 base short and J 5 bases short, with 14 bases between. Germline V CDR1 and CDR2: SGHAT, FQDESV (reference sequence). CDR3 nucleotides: TGTGCCAGCAGCTTAGGGGGGGGGCCCTGGGAGACCCAGTACTTC. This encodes CASSLGGGPWETQYF. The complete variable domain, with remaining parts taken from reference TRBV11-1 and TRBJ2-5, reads EAEVAQSPRYKITEKSQAVAFWCDPISGHATLYWYRQILGQGPELLVQFQDESVVDDSQLPKDRFSAERLKGVDSTLKIQPAELGDSAMYLCASSLGGGPWETQYFGPGTRLLVL.

The CDR3 DNA reads TGTGCCAGCAGCTTAGGGCAGGGGAGGGGGTATGGCTACACCTTC. It encodes CASSLGQGRGYGYTF. This chain joins TRBV7-2 and TRBJ1-2, with D tentatively TRBD1 (6 bases). CDR1 and CDR2 from the germline V gene are SGHTA and FQGNSA. The V end was cut by 1 base, the J end by 5 bases, with 14 bases between. This CDR3 has 15 residues.

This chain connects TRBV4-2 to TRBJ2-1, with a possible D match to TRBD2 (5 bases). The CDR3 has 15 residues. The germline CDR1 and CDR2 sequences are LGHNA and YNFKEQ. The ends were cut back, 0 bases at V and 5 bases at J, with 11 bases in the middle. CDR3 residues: CASSQDWASHNEQFF. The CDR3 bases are TGTGCCAGCAGCCAAGATTGGGCTAGCCACAATGAGCAGTTCTTC.

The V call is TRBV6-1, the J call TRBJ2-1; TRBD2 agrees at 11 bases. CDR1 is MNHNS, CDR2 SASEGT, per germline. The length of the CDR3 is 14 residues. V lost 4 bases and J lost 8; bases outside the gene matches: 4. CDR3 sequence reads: CASSGVAGGHEQFF. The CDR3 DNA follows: TGTGCCAGCAGTGGGGTAGCGGGGGGGCATGAGCAGTTCTTC.

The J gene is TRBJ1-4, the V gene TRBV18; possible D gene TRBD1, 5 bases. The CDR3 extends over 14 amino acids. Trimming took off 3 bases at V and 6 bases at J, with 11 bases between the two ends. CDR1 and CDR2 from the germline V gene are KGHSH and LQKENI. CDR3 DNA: TGTGCCAGCTCACCTTTAACAGGCGATGAAAAACTGTTTTTT. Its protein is CASSPLTGDEKLFF.

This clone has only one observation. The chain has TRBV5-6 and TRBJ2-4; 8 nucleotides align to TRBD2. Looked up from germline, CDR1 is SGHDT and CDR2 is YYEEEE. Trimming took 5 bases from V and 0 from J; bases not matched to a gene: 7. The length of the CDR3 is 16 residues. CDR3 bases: TGTGCCAGCAGACGATTAGCGGGGCTAGCCAAAAACATTCAGTACTTC. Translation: CASRRLAGLAKNIQYF.

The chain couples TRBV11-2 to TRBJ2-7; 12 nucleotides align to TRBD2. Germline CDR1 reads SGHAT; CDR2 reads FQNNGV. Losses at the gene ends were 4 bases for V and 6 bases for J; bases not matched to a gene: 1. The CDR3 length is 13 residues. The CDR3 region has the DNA TGTGCCAGCAGCTGGACTAGCGGGATCGAGCAGTACTTC. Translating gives CASSWTSGIEQYF.

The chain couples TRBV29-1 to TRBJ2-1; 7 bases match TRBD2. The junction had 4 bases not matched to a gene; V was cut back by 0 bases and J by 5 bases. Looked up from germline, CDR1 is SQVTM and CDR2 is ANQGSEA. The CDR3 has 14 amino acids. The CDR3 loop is CSVEDIAGDNEQFF. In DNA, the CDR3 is TGCAGCGTTGAAGATATTGCGGGAGACAATGAGCAGTTCTTC.

The CDR3 DNA sequence: TGTGCCAGCAGCACAAACAGGGGGCTCCGGAATTCACCCCTCCACTTT. Translation: CASSTNRGLRNSPLHF. The chain joins TRBV7-2 to TRBJ1-6; 9 bases fit TRBD1. The CDR3 loop spans 16 amino acids. CDR1 is SGHTA and CDR2 is FQGNSA in the germline V gene. Trimming cost V 5 bases and J 7 bases; bases outside gene matches: 9.